This passage covers 17 T cell receptor beta chains from one sample sequenced in a study of regulatory T cells in long-lasting Graves disease. Stated time point: newly diagnosed GD, antithyroid drugs for less than 3 months. PBMC RNA was the source of the TCR library. iRepertoire HTBI primers and Arm-PCR of CDR3 regions built TCR beta libraries. Each CDR3 protein gets one entry after TCRdb re-called the multiplex PCR reads with MiXCR. The sample comprises around 420,000 distinct CDR3 sequences, approximately 16% of which are singletons, and approximately 8% rests with the top ten. These data also formed part of another study, on T cells in Graves' hyperthyroidism and ophthalmopathy.

The sequences come from peripheral blood mononuclear cells (PBMCs), collected at new diagnosis, from a patient treated with antithyroid drugs. The receptors here all came from a middle-aged woman with Graves disease.

This clonotype was detected only a few times. V usage is TRBV6-2 or TRBV6-3 and J usage is TRBJ1-1; 9 bases align to TRBD1. The ends lost 5 bases at V and 1 base at J; junction bases unmatched: 5. The CDR3 covers 15 residues. The germline CDR1 and CDR2 sequences are MNHEY and SVGEGT. This CDR3 reads CASSGDRVANTEAFF. The CDR3 DNA follows: TGTGCCAGCAGTGGGGACAGGGTTGCGAACACTGAAGCTTTCTTT.

This clonotype showed up many times. The chain couples TRBV10-3 to TRBJ2-5; D is unresolved. Germline V CDR1 and CDR2: ENHRY, SYGVKD. Trimming took off 2 bases at V and 1 base at J, with 5 bases between the two ends. This CDR3 is built from 13 residues. DNA of the CDR3: TGTGCCATCAGTGAGCGCAGCCAAGAGACCCAGTACTTC. Translating it yields CAISERSQETQYF.

The chain couples TRBV28 to TRBJ2-3, with D perhaps matching TRBD2 (5 bases). V gave up 6 bases and J gave up 2 bases, with 12 bases separating them. The CDR3 runs to 14 residues. CDR1 MDHEN and CDR2 SYDVKM come from the germline V gene. This chain's CDR3 is CASSEGGATDTQYF. The DNA of the CDR3 is TGTGCCAGCAGCGAGGGTGGAGCCACAGATACGCAGTATTTT.

This clonotype was recorded many times. The V and J genes are TRBV5-4 and TRBJ2-5; either TRBD1 or TRBD2 may fit D (5 bases each). Germline V gives CDR1 SGHNT, CDR2 YYREEE (reference sequence). The V end was cut by 0 bases, the J end by 2 bases, with 11 bases between. The CDR3 covers 15 residues. CDR3 residues: CASSLAGPGQETQYF. The CDR3, as DNA: TGTGCCAGCAGCTTGGCAGGGCCGGGGCAAGAGACCCAGTACTTC.

There are many counts of this clonotype. V gene TRBV28 combines with J gene TRBJ2-1; 13 positions agree with TRBD2. Germline lookup yields CDR1 MDHEN and CDR2 SYDVKM. The CDR3 extends over 15 amino acids. After removal of 2 bases from V and 14 bases from J, the junction contained 9 bases not matched to a gene. DNA of the CDR3: TGTGCCAGCAGTTTAGGGACTAGCGGGACGAATGAAGAGTTCTTC. Its protein product is CASSLGTSGTNEEFF.

With regard to this clonotype: This may stem from a read error, because a much larger clone lies one nucleotide away. The chain employs TRBV24-1 and TRBJ2-2, with D tentatively TRBD1 (7 bases). Per the germline V gene, CDR1 is KGHDR and CDR2 is SFDVKD. This CDR3 spans 16 amino acids. Trimming took off 2 bases at V and 9 bases at J, with 18 bases between the two ends. The CDR3: CATSDSRQGGTRELFF. Written as DNA, the CDR3 is TGTGCCACCAGTGATTCCCGACAGGGAGGAACCAGGGAGCTGTTTTTT.

This clonotype was found many times. The V gene is TRBV6-2 or TRBV6-3, the J gene TRBJ2-3; 8 bases are shared with TRBD2. V shed 6 bases, J shed 6 bases, and the junction held 11 bases outside the gene matches. The CDR3 has 15 amino acids. Germline lookup yields CDR1 MNHEY and CDR2 SVGEGT. The CDR3 loop is CASSPGTRPPDTQYF. Written as DNA, the CDR3 is TGTGCCAGCAGCCCCGGGACTAGACCGCCGGATACGCAGTATTTT.

The chain links TRBV5-1 to TRBJ1-1, with D perhaps matching TRBD1 (5 bases). Germline V lookup: CDR1 SGHRS, CDR2 YFSETQ. V lost 3 bases and J lost 5, with 17 bases in between. The CDR3 sequence is 15 residues long. In nucleotides, the CDR3 is TGCGCCAGCAGCTCCGGTCCGCAGGGCAGGACTGAAGCTTTCTTT. Its translation: CASSSGPQGRTEAFF. Together with reference TRBV5-1 and TRBJ1-1, the CDR3 gives the full variable domain: KAGVTQTPRYLIKTRGQQVTLSCSPISGHRSVSWYQQTPGQGLQFLFEYFSETQRNKGNFPGRFSGRQFSNSRSEMNVSTLELGDSALYLCASSSGPQGRTEAFFGQGTRLTVV.

This clonotype was detected many times. V and J are TRBV12-3 or TRBV12-4 and TRBJ2-7, with D perhaps TRBD1 or TRBD2 (5 bases each). Trimming shortened V by 1 base and J by 7 bases, and 11 bases separated the two germline ends. The CDR3 is 13 amino acids. CDR3 coding DNA: TGTGCCAGCAGTTTAGGGGGCCGGGGAGAGCAGTACTTC. Residues: CASSLGGRGEQYF.

This clonotype appeared many times. V and J are TRBV6-1 and TRBJ2-1, with D perhaps matching TRBD1 (6 bases). CDR3 length: 15 amino acids. The V gene's germline CDR1 is MNHNS and CDR2 SASEGT. V lost 5 bases to trimming and J lost 6 bases, with 17 bases between them. The CDR3 coding sequence is TGTGCCAGCAGTATCTCTTTTACAGGGTCCAATGAGCAGTTCTTC. This sequence encodes CASSISFTGSNEQFF.

This clonotype showed up many times. The chain links TRBV28 to TRBJ2-7; 7 bases are shared with TRBD1. The CDR3 sequence is 16 residues long. Germline CDR1 MDHEN, CDR2 SYDVKM. V lost 1 base, J lost 7 bases, and 13 bases stayed unmatched. The CDR3 reads CASSLYGDSPSSEQYF. The CDR3 nucleotides read TGTGCCAGCAGTTTATACGGGGACAGCCCCTCCTCGGAGCAGTACTTC.

This clonotype was picked up many times. This chain links TRBV7-6 with TRBJ2-7; 9 positions agree with TRBD1. Losses at the gene ends were 2 bases for V and 3 bases for J; bases not matched to a gene: 2. The CDR3 loop spans 14 amino acids. CDR1 and CDR2 from the germline V gene are SGHVS and FNYEAQ. The CDR3 is CASSLMGQGYEQYF. CDR3 bases: TGTGCCAGCAGCTTAATGGGACAGGGCTACGAGCAGTACTTC. The full variable domain, completed using reference TRBV7-6 and TRBJ2-7, is GAGVSQSPRYKVTKRGQDVALRCDPISGHVSLYWYRQALGQGPEFLTYFNYEAQQDKSGLPNDRFSAERPEGSISTLTIQRTEQRDSAMYRCASSLMGQGYEQYFGPGTRLTVT.

In its sample, this clonotype was seen many times. The chain is built from TRBV28 and TRBJ1-1; no reliable D call. The CDR3 totals 14 residues. CDR1 and CDR2 from the germline V gene are MDHEN and SYDVKM. V was pared by 2 bases and J by 0 bases, with 7 bases between. CDR3 sequence: CASSLPGLNTEAFF. CDR3 nucleotide sequence: TGTGCCAGCAGTTTACCAGGCTTGAACACTGAAGCTTTCTTT.

This clonotype was seen a single time. This may be a read error, as it is one base from a much larger clone. V is TRBV28 and J is TRBJ2-5, with D uncertain. V shed 4 bases and J shed 5 bases, with 11 bases lying between them. There are 13 residues in the CDR3. Germline V lookup: CDR1 MDHEN, CDR2 SYDVKM. DNA for the CDR3: TGTGCCAGCAGTTCCGCCGGCATTGAGACCCAGTACTTC. This encodes CASSSAGIETQYF.

This clonotype was detected a few times. The gene calls are TRBV7-2 and TRBJ2-7; D possibly matches TRBD1 or TRBD2 (5 bases each). CDR3 length: 13 residues. CDR1 is SGHTA and CDR2 is FQGNSA in the germline V gene. The V end was cut by 1 base, the J end by 6 bases, with 10 bases between. CDR3 DNA: TGTGCCAGCAGCTTAGTTCCCGGGGCCGAGCAGTACTTC. It yields the protein CASSLVPGAEQYF.

Ten or more counts support this clonotype. The V call is TRBV27, the J call TRBJ2-7; D may be TRBD1 or TRBD2 (5 bases each). The CDR3 spans 14 residues. CDR1 and CDR2 (germline): MNHEY, SMNVEV (reference sequence). The ends were cut back, 4 bases at V and 2 bases at J, with 12 bases in the middle. Here the CDR3 reads CASSWGNRAYEQYF. DNA of the CDR3: TGTGCCAGCAGTTGGGGGAACAGAGCCTACGAGCAGTACTTC.

The CDR3, as DNA: TGTGCCAGCAGCTTATTGGACAGGGCGGCCAACACTGAAGCTTTCTTT. Amino acid sequence: CASSLLDRAANTEAFF. This sequence joins TRBV7-6 and TRBJ1-1; 8 bases align to TRBD1. The CDR3 is 16 residues long. The V gene's germline CDR1 is SGHVS and CDR2 FNYEAQ. V lost 2 bases and J lost 2; bases outside the gene matches: 7.